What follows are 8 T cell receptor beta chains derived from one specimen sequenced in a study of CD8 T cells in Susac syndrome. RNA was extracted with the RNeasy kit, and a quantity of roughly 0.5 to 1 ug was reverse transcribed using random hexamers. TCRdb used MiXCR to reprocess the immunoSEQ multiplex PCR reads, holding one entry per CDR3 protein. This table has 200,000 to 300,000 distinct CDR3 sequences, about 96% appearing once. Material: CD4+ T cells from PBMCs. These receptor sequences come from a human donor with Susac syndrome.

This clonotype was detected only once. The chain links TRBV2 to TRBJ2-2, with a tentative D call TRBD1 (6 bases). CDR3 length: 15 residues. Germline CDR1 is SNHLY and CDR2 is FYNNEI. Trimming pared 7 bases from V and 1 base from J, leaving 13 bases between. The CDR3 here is CASKGTGRNTGELFF. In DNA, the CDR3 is TGTGCCAGCAAGGGTACAGGGCGGAACACCGGGGAGCTGTTTTTT.

The CDR3 region is CASSPISASTDTQYF. The DNA for the CDR3 is TGTGCCAGCAGCCCCATATCCGCTAGCACAGATACGCAGTATTTT. The chain uses TRBV7-8 and TRBJ2-3, with D uncertain. The V gene lost 5 bases and the J gene lost 0 bases, with 12 bases spanning the gap. The length of the CDR3 is 15 residues. Germline lookup yields CDR1 SGHVS and CDR2 FQNEAQ.

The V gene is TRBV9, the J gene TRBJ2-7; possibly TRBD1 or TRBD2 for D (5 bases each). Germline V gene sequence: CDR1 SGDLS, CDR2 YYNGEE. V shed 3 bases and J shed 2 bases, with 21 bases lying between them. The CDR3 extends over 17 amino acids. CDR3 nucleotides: TGTGCCAGCAGCGGCAGTCGAGGGGCCCTACGACCCTACGAGCAGTACTTC. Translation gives CASSGSRGALRPYEQYF. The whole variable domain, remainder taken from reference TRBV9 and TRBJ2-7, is DSGVTQTPKHLITATGQRVTLRCSPRSGDLSVYWYQQSLDQGLQFLIQYYNGEERAKGNILERFSAQQFPDLHSELNLSSLELGDSALYFCASSGSRGALRPYEQYFGPGTRLTVT.

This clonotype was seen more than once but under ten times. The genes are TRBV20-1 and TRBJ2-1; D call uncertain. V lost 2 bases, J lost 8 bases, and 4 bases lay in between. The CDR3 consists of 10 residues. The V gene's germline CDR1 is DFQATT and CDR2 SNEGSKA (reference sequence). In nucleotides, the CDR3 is TGCAGTGCTAGACGGGATGAGCAGTTCTTC. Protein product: CSARRDEQFF.

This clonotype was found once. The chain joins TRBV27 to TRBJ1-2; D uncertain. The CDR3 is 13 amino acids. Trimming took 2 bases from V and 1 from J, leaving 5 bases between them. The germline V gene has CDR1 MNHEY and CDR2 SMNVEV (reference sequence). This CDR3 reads CASSLQFNYGYTF. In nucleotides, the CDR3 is TGTGCCAGCAGTTTACAGTTTAACTATGGCTACACCTTC.

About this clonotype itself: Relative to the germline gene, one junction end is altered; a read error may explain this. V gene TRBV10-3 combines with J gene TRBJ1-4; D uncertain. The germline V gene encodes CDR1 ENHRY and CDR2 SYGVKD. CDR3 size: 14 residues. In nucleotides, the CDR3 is TGTGCCATCAGTGAAGGACGGTCTAATGAAAATCTGTTTTTT. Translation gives CAISEGRSNENLFF.

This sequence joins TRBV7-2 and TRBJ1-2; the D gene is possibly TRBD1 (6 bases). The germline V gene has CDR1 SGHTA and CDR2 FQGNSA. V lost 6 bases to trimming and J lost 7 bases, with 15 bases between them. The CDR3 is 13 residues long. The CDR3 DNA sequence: TGTGCCAGCAGAGCCACAGGGCCTGGTGGCTACACCTTC. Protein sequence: CASRATGPGGYTF.

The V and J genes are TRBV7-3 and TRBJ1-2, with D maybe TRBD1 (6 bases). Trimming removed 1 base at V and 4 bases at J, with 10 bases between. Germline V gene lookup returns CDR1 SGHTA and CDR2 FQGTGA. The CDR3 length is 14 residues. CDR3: CASSLIGGLYGYTF. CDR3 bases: TGTGCCAGCAGCTTAATAGGGGGACTCTATGGCTACACCTTC. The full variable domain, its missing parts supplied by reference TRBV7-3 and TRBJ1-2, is GAGVSQTPSNKVTEKGKYVELRCDPISGHTALYWYRQSLGQGPEFLIYFQGTGAADDSGLPNDRFFAVRPEGSVSTLKIQRTERGDSAVYLCASSLIGGLYGYTFGSGTRLTVV.